This T cell receptor (beta chain) appears in the sequencing data of a study of immune cell composition in non-small cell lung cancer. General study results and limits: Lung squamous cell carcinoma tumours had significantly higher top 10 clone scores and productive clonality than lung adenocarcinoma. Tumour-associated clones >0.5% occurred in 25% to 40% of adenocarcinomas, roughly 80% of squamous. Dominant in vivo tumour-associated clones were not shown to share tumour-reactive sequences.

Template was genomic DNA from frozen, unsorted single-cell suspensions. Germline V lookup: CDR1 LNHDA, CDR2 SQIVND (reference sequence). CDR3 length equals 16 residues. V dropped 4 bases and J dropped 0 bases, with 10 bases sitting between them. Using immunoSEQ multiplex PCR, the repertoire was profiled, and TCRdb retains in-frame clones only, with some absent. This sample carries 11,000 to 15,000 clones, approximately 84% of them seen once, and the ten largest clones take 8.5% to 14%. Remarks on this clone: Antigen: not known.

The sequence was collected from a human donor with non-small cell lung cancer. The rearrangement uses TRBV19 and TRBJ1-6; TRBD1 might be the D (5 bases). The sequenced sample was lung tumor tissue. Here the CDR3 reads CASSTQGYSYNSPLHF. CDR3 sequence (DNA): TGTGCCAGTAGTACCCAGGGTTACTCCTATAATTCACCCCTCCACTTT.